The 16 T cell receptor beta chains below all came from one sample that was sequenced in a study of cytomegalovirus exposure and HLA in healthy donors. The study ran its PCR with 60 Vbeta and 13 Jbeta primers. The protocol was immunoSEQ multiplex PCR, while the TCRdb copy is restricted to in-frame clones and leaves out a portion. The table shows tens of thousands of clones, with 90% occurring only once. The material sequenced was PBMCs. These receptors were taken from a woman under 30 in good health and CMV-seronegative.

The gene calls are TRBV27 and TRBJ1-5; TRBD1 matches 7 bases. CDR3 size: 13 residues. Trimming took 2 bases from V and 13 from J; bases not matched to a gene: 8. Germline values: CDR1 MNHEY, CDR2 SMNVEV (reference sequence). CDR3: CASSLGGQYKQHF. The CDR3, as DNA: TGTGCCAGCAGTTTAGGGGGACAGTATAAGCAGCATTTT.

To note about this clone: Its ends do not fully match the called genes, so a read error is possible. The CDR3 region has the DNA TGTGCCACCAGTTTTTATAGCAATCAGCCCCAGCATTTT. Its translation is CATSFYSNQPQHF. The chain carries TRBV28 and TRBJ1-5; D uncertain. The germline gives CDR1 MDHEN, CDR2 SYDVKM. The CDR3 contains 13 residues.

This chain connects TRBV6-5 to TRBJ1-5; 7 nucleotides agree with TRBD1. CDR3 length: 14 amino acids. Losses at the gene ends were 10 bases for V and 2 bases for J; bases not matched to a gene: 8. Germline loops: CDR1 MNHEY, CDR2 SVGAGI. The CDR3 reads CAIHRGDGNQPQHF. The CDR3 region has the DNA TGTGCCATCCACAGGGGAGATGGCAATCAGCCCCAGCATTTT.

The V and J genes are TRBV19 and TRBJ2-3; D may be TRBD2 (5 bases). Germline values: CDR1 LNHDA, CDR2 SQIVND (reference sequence). The V end was cut by 3 bases, the J end by 6 bases, with 13 bases between. CDR3 size: 14 residues. CDR3 in DNA: TGTGCCAGTAGTATTAACGGGATCGCGGATACGCAGTATTTT. Translated, it gives CASSINGIADTQYF.

The chain uses TRBV18 and TRBJ1-4, with 7 bases lining up with TRBD1. Losses at the gene ends were 3 bases for V and 0 bases for J; bases not matched to a gene: 4. The CDR3 runs to 16 residues. The germline CDR1 and CDR2 sequences are KGHSH and LQKENI. The CDR3 coding sequence is TGTGCCAGCTCACCCAATACAGGGGCAACTAATGAAAAACTGTTTTTT. This encodes CASSPNTGATNEKLFF. The full variable domain, with the rest looked up from reference TRBV18 and TRBJ1-4, is NAGVMQNPRHLVRRRGQEARLRCSPMKGHSHVYWYRQLPEEGLKFMVYLQKENIIDESGMPKERFSAEFPKEGPSILRIQQVVRGDSAAYFCASSPNTGATNEKLFFGSGTQLSVL.

Turning to this clone: One junction end does not reproduce the germline sequence, and a read error may be involved. The same CDR3 can be traced to other DNA sequences in this sample. The rearrangement links TRBV5-1 to TRBJ2-2; 8 bases line up with TRBD1. Germline CDR1 is SGHRS and CDR2 is YFSETQ. The CDR3 loop spans 14 amino acids. CDR3 in DNA: TGCGCCAGCCACGGACAGGGCATCACCGGGGAACTGTTTTTT. Its protein product is CASHGQGITGELFF.

This sequence joins TRBV18 and TRBJ2-1; 14 positions agree with TRBD2. V lost 6 bases, J lost 4 bases, and 2 bases stayed unmatched. Germline values: CDR1 KGHSH, CDR2 LQKENI. The length of the CDR3 is 15 residues. The CDR3 DNA follows: TGTGCCAGCTCCGGACTAGCGGGAGGTTACAATGAGCAGTTCTTC. Translated, it gives CASSGLAGGYNEQFF.

This clone appeared a single time. V and J are TRBV5-4 and TRBJ2-2; 9 nucleotides agree with TRBD2. The V gene end was trimmed by 4 bases and the J gene end by 1 base; junction bases not matched to a gene: 5. CDR3 length: 16 residues. The germline V gene encodes CDR1 SGHNT and CDR2 YYREEE (reference sequence). CDR3 DNA: TGTGCCAGCAGCCCCAGCGGGAGGCTGAACACCGGGGAGCTGTTTTTT. This sequence encodes CASSPSGRLNTGELFF.

V and J are TRBV19 and TRBJ2-1; 11 bases line up with TRBD2. The V gene's germline CDR1 is LNHDA and CDR2 SQIVND (reference sequence). With V trimmed by 2 bases and J by 7 bases, 4 bases remained unmatched. The CDR3 has 15 residues. DNA of the CDR3: TGTGCCAGTAGTATAAAGGCTAGCGGGAGGAATGAGCAGTTCTTC. Its translation: CASSIKASGRNEQFF.

V is TRBV28 and J is TRBJ2-5; maybe TRBD1 (6 bases). This CDR3 contains 15 residues. V lost 3 bases, J lost 2 bases, and 13 bases lay in between. Germline V gene sequence: CDR1 MDHEN, CDR2 SYDVKM. The CDR3 region has the DNA TGTGCCAGCAGTTTGGGGGCCACCGTTCAAGAGACCCAGTACTTC. Protein sequence: CASSLGATVQETQYF.

This chain joins TRBV19 and TRBJ2-3; no reliable D call. From germline, CDR1 is LNHDA and CDR2 SQIVND (reference sequence). The CDR3 is 14 residues long. V lost 6 bases and J 2 bases, leaving 12 bases between the germline ends. CDR3 residues: CASSLTAATDTQYF. The CDR3 DNA reads TGTGCCAGTAGCCTGACTGCGGCCACAGATACGCAGTATTTT.

The chain links TRBV7-9 to TRBJ2-7, with 7 nucleotides matching TRBD1. CDR3 length equals 15 residues. The germline V gene encodes CDR1 SEHNR and CDR2 FQNEAQ (reference sequence). With 6 bases clipped from V and 0 bases from J, the junction kept 8 bases outside the gene matches. CDR3 amino acids: CASRQEGTASYEQYF. The CDR3 DNA sequence: TGTGCCAGCAGACAGGAAGGGACAGCCTCCTACGAGCAGTACTTC. Together with reference TRBV7-9 and TRBJ2-7, the CDR3 gives the full variable domain: DTGVSQNPRHKITKRGQNVTFRCDPISEHNRLYWYRQTLGQGPEFLTYFQNEAQLEKSRLLSDRFSAERPKGSFSTLEIQRTEQGDSAMYLCASRQEGTASYEQYFGPGTRLTVT.

This rearrangement joins TRBV7-8 to TRBJ2-7, with D possibly being TRBD1 (5 bases). CDR3 length: 15 amino acids. V lost 1 base to trimming and J lost 0 bases, with 10 bases between them. CDR1 and CDR2 from the germline V gene are SGHVS and FQNEAQ. The CDR3 here is CASSLELDISYEQYF. CDR3 sequence (DNA): TGTGCCAGCAGCTTAGAACTGGACATCTCCTACGAGCAGTACTTC.

The chain joins TRBV5-4 to TRBJ2-7; D not resolved. The V gene lost 2 bases and the J gene lost 1 base, with 7 bases spanning the gap. CDR1 and CDR2 (germline): SGHNT, YYREEE (reference sequence). The CDR3 consists of 13 residues. DNA for the CDR3: TGTGCCAGCAGCTTTGAGATTTCCTACGAGCAGTACTTC. Amino acid sequence: CASSFEISYEQYF.

The chain uses TRBV18 and TRBJ2-3; 7 bases map to TRBD2. Germline assignment: CDR1 KGHSH and CDR2 LQKENI. The V segment lost 3 bases and the J segment 0 bases; nucleotides outside the gene matches: 3. The CDR3 is 15 residues long. CDR3 DNA: TGTGCCAGCTCACCTCCCGGGGGGAGCACAGATACGCAGTATTTT. Translation gives CASSPPGGSTDTQYF.

V is TRBV5-1 and J is TRBJ1-4; D not certain. The CDR3 extends over 15 amino acids. V was pared by 0 bases and J by 0 bases, with 6 bases between. Germline CDR1 is SGHRS and CDR2 is YFSETQ. CDR3 bases: TGCGCCAGCAGCTTGGTAGGAGCAACTAATGAAAAACTGTTTTTT. It is translated as CASSLVGATNEKLFF.